The 10 T cell receptor beta chains below come from one sample, sequenced in a study of blood T cell repertoires in COVID-19. Using immunoSEQ multiplex PCR, the repertoire was profiled, and TCRdb retains in-frame clones only, with some absent. The table lists more than 100,000 clones, around three quarters of them singletons, with approximately 4.2% in the top ten. Sequencing used peripheral blood. All receptors come from a woman over 75 with acute or convalescent COVID-19.

Note on this clone: One end of the junction varies from germline; a read error may be responsible. CDR3: CASGLDRWNTEAFF. The CDR3 DNA reads as TGTGCCAGCGGCTTGGACAGGTGGAACACTGAAGCTTTCTTT. J is TRBJ1-1 and V is TRBV5-6; 7 nucleotides line up with TRBD1. CDR3 length: 14 amino acids. Germline CDR1 and CDR2: SGHDT and YYEEEE. The full variable domain, its missing parts supplied by reference TRBV5-6 and TRBJ1-1, is DAGVTQSPTHLIKTRGQQVTLRCSPKSGHDTVSWYQQALGQGPQFIFQYYEEEERQRGNFPDRFSGHQFPNYSSELNVNALLLGDSALYLCASGLDRWNTEAFFGQGTRLTVV.

The chain carries TRBV3-1 (or the pseudogene TRBV3-2) and TRBJ2-7; 9 nucleotides line up with TRBD2. Losses at the gene ends were 4 bases for V and 7 bases for J; bases not matched to a gene: 23. This CDR3 spans 19 amino acids. Germline V gene sequence: CDR1 LGHDT, CDR2 YNNKEL (reference sequence). The CDR3 loop is CASSPTVYEGRGGPFEQYF. The CDR3 DNA reads TGTGCCAGCAGCCCCACGGTTTATGAAGGGCGGGGGGGCCCATTTGAGCAGTACTTC.

In DNA, the CDR3 is TGTGCCAGCAGCCAAGAGGGGACACCTCAGTACTTC. Translation: CASSQEGTPQYF. The chain uses TRBV3-1 (or the pseudogene TRBV3-2) and TRBJ2-4; TRBD1 is a possible D gene (6 bases). This CDR3 comprises 12 residues. From germline, CDR1 is LGHDT and CDR2 YNNKEL (reference sequence). V was cut by 0 bases and J by 12 bases, with 9 bases left in between.

The chain joins TRBV18 to TRBJ2-5, with D perhaps TRBD1 (5 bases). The ends were cut back, 8 bases at V and 1 base at J, with 11 bases in the middle. The CDR3 extends over 13 amino acids. Per germline, CDR1 KGHSH and CDR2 LQKENI. The CDR3 DNA follows: TGTGCCAGCAAGCACAGGAGCCAAGAGACCCAGTACTTC. This translates into CASKHRSQETQYF.

The gene calls are TRBV6-6 and TRBJ2-7, with TRBD2 identical over 8 bases. The CDR3 runs to 15 residues. V was pared by 6 bases and J by 4 bases, with 11 bases of the junction left unmatched. Germline V CDR1 and CDR2: MNHNY, SVGAGI (reference sequence). CDR3 nucleotide sequence: TGTGCCAGCAGCGACCCGGGGGGGCTGGGGTACGAGCAGTACTTC. Its protein product is CASSDPGGLGYEQYF.

The V call is TRBV7-8, the J call TRBJ2-1; 10 nucleotides align to TRBD2. Germline CDR1 reads SGHVS; CDR2 reads FQNEAQ. The CDR3 extends over 17 amino acids. The trim removed 1 base at V and 4 bases at J, leaving 7 bases unmatched. In nucleotides, the CDR3 is TGTGCCAGCAGCTTAGATAGCGGGGGGCGGACTTACAATGAGCAGTTCTTC. This encodes CASSLDSGGRTYNEQFF.

V and J are TRBV11-2 and TRBJ1-2; no clear D gene. V dropped 4 bases and J dropped 4 bases, with 4 bases sitting between them. The V gene's germline CDR1 is SGHAT and CDR2 FQNNGV. The length of the CDR3 is 11 residues. The chain's CDR3 is CASSSGYGYTF. DNA of the CDR3: TGTGCCAGCAGCTCCGGCTATGGCTACACCTTC.

Points on this clone: One junction end disagrees with the germline gene, perhaps due to a read error. This rearrangement joins TRBV28 to TRBJ2-7; 14 bases are shared with TRBD2. The CDR3 totals 12 residues. CDR1 and CDR2 (germline): MDHEN, SYDVKM. The CDR3 bases are TGTGCCAGCACTAGGACTAGCGGGAGGCACTCCTTC. Translating it yields CASTRTSGRHSF.

The V gene is TRBV4-2, the J gene TRBJ2-3, with D possibly matching TRBD1 (6 bases). The CDR3 is made up of 15 amino acids. The germline V and J ends were trimmed by 0 bases and 3 bases, with 10 bases remaining between them. In germline, CDR1 is LGHNA, CDR2 YNFKEQ. The CDR3 spells CASSQDPGQTDTQYF. For the CDR3, the DNA is TGTGCCAGCAGCCAAGATCCCGGACAGACAGATACGCAGTATTTT.

The rearrangement uses TRBV15 and TRBJ2-1; D is possibly TRBD1 (6 bases). Per germline, CDR1 LNHNV and CDR2 YYDKDF (reference sequence). V dropped 3 bases and J dropped 2 bases, with 11 bases sitting between them. CDR3 length: 15 residues. CDR3 nucleotides: TGTGCCACCAGCAGTCGAACAGGGCCCTACAATGAGCAGTTCTTC. As protein: CATSSRTGPYNEQFF.